The clone carrying this T cell receptor (beta chain) showed up just a few times. Trimming took 4 bases from V and 7 from J; bases not matched to a gene: 8. Germline-derived CDR1 and CDR2 are GTSNPN and SVGIG (reference sequence). The CDR3 runs to 15 residues. This specimen belongs to a study of patients and donors after allogeneic stem cell transplantation. TCRdb independently ran MiXCR on the RT-PCR reads; one entry per CDR3 protein. The sample holds approximately 170,000 distinct CDR3 sequences, roughly 22% seen once. The source of this sequence is a human donor who was either an allogeneic HSCT recipient or a stem cell or donor lymphocyte infusion donor (not recorded which). It is not recorded whose cells these are; they may come from a transplant donor. Sequencing input: blood, either unsorted or a sorted T cell fraction (not recorded which). The chain is built from TRBV30 and TRBJ1-4, with 11 bases matching TRBD1. The DNA of the CDR3 is TGTGCCTGGATGGACAGGGGGCGCGGTGGTGAAAAACTGTTTTTT. Translated: CAWMDRGRGGEKLFF.